The TCR beta chain described here comes from a study of T cells in localized non-small cell lung cancer. The germline V and J ends were trimmed by 4 bases and 0 bases, with 14 bases remaining between them. The CDR3 sequence is 16 residues long. Per germline, CDR1 SGHAT and CDR2 FQDESV (reference sequence). The assay was immunoSEQ multiplex PCR, and TCRdb's table has in-frame clones only and misses some. Of about 33,000 clones listed, more than 80% were seen once; the top ten hold more than 5.5%. The receptor was derived from a female donor aged 60 or older with stage I lung adenocarcinoma. The starting material was peripheral blood, obtained before any cancer treatment. V is TRBV11-1 and J is TRBJ2-3; tentative D call: TRBD1 (6 bases). The CDR3 loop reads CASSSQRTESTDTQYF. CDR3 in DNA: TGTGCCAGCAGCTCGCAGCGGACAGAAAGCACAGATACGCAGTATTTT.